Sequencing of this T cell receptor (beta chain) was carried out in a study of CD8 T cells in ankylosing spondylitis. Quantitative molecular-barcoded 5'-RACE generated the TCR beta libraries. TCRdb reprocessed the 5' RACE reads via MiXCR and lists one record per CDR3 protein. The sample lists 200,000 to 300,000 distinct CDR3 sequences, roughly a tenth seen once, with around 3% in the top ten. This clonotype was counted only a few times. The trim removed 8 bases at V and 5 bases at J, leaving 25 bases unmatched. From germline, CDR1 is ENHRY and CDR2 SYGVKD. CDR3 length equals 19 residues. Sequenced: blood, either unsorted or a sorted T cell fraction (not recorded which). The clonotype comes from a male donor with ankylosing spondylitis or in good health (not recorded which). This chain links TRBV10-3 with TRBJ2-7; 9 bases match TRBD2. The CDR3 reads CAIGPSGGAGGKVGHEQYF. The CDR3 coding sequence is TGTGCCATCGGCCCCTCAGGAGGGGCGGGAGGGAAGGTAGGCCACGAGCAGTACTTC.